The entry below gives a single TCR beta chain sequence along with its context. The data are from a study of blood T cell repertoires in COVID-19. Across the study: Researchers got acute and convalescent COVID-19 samples from the United States, Italy and Spain. T cells, B-cell-depleted T cells, or PBMCs supplied cDNA or gDNA.

Source study methods: Reference gene primer amplification gave estimated nucleated cell counts. Here immunoSEQ multiplex PCR was the method, and the copy in TCRdb shows in-frame clones only, minus some. V, J and clone size are taken as reported in that table, and D and trimming were inferred from the DNA itself. The sample has around 220,000 clones, 70% to 90% seen once. The CDR3 covers 14 residues. CDR1 is SGDLS, CDR2 YYNGEE, per germline. V was shortened by 2 bases and J by 6 bases, with 11 bases between the two germline ends. This sequence originates from a woman of 80 years or more with acute or convalescent COVID-19. The chain joins TRBV9 to TRBJ2-2, with TRBD1 as a possible D gene (5 bases). The sample taken for sequencing was peripheral blood. CDR3 in DNA: TGTGCCAGCAGCGTGGGCAGGGCCGCCGGGGAGCTGTTTTTT. Protein: CASSVGRAAGELFF.